The rows below give T cell receptor beta chains drawn from one sample of a study of blood T cell repertoires in COVID-19. This table comes from immunoSEQ multiplex PCR, and its TCRdb copy is limited to in-frame clones, with some not included. Of some 250,000 clones detected, roughly 76% appear once; the ten largest clones hold around 7.2%. The sequenced sample was peripheral blood. The receptors derive from a woman of 80 years or more with COVID-19, enrolled during active disease. CDR3s include the opening cysteine and the closing phenylalanine or tryptophan.

V,J,CDR3
TRBV7-2,TRBJ1-3,CASSPQQGPSGNTIYF
TRBV30,TRBJ1-6,CAWAPPTASNSPLHF
TRBV30,TRBJ2-2,CAWSYGGRATTGELFF
TRBV30,TRBJ1-6,CAWSEQGYNSPLHF
TRBV4-1,TRBJ1-6,CASSWRTGDDSPLHF
TRBV10-3,TRBJ1-1,CAISESTGAVTEAFF
TRBV7-3,TRBJ2-5,CASSLTPGETQYF
TRBV30,TRBJ2-5,CAWSRLAGQETQYF
TRBV7-9,TRBJ2-7,CASSDRDLLEQYF
TRBV2,TRBJ2-2,CASSSGLGSGSRTGELFF
TRBV6-2/TRBV6-3,TRBJ1-5,CASSLDRAANQPQHF
TRBV9,TRBJ1-1,CASSVDPGTGTTEAFF
TRBV3-1/TRBV3-2,TRBJ2-1,CASSPSGYVSEQFF
TRBV23-1,TRBJ1-5,CASSQSRGKNQPQHF
TRBV7-3,TRBJ2-3,CASSITSGSGTDTQYF
TRBV7-2,TRBJ2-3,CASSRGLAGAPSTDTQYF
TRBV7-2,TRBJ1-5,CASSLDWERQPQHF
TRBV3-1/TRBV3-2,TRBJ1-2,CASSPWDRLRYGYTF
TRBV29-1,TRBJ2-3,CSVWSGGHPDTQYF
TRBV6-5,TRBJ1-2,CASGPGTNYGYTF
TRBV19,TRBJ2-5,CASSIVGTGRGGETQYF
TRBV28,TRBJ2-1,CASSDGTSWSNEQFF
TRBV6-2/TRBV6-3,TRBJ2-1,CASSPSLEYRFF
TRBV5-1,TRBJ1-1,CASSLHTGANTEAFF
TRBV5-1,TRBJ1-4,CASSLDSGTVNEKLFF